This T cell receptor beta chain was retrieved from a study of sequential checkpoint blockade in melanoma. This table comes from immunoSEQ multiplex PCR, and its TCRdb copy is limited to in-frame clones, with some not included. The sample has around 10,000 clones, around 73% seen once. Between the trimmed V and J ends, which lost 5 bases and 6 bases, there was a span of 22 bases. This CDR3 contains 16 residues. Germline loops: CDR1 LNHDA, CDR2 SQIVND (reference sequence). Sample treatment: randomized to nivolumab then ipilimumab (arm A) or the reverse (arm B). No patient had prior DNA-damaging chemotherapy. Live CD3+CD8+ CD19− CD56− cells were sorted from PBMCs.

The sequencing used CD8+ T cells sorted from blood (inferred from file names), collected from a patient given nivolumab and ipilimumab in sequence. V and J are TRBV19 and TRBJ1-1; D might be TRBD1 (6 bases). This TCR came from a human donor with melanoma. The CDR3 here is CASSPLSPAGEPEAFF. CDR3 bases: TGTGCCAGTAGTCCCCTTTCCCCGGCAGGGGAGCCTGAAGCTTTCTTT. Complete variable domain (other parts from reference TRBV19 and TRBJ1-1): DGGITQSPKYLFRKEGQNVTLSCEQNLNHDAMYWYRQDPGQGLRLIYYSQIVNDFQKGDIAEGYSVSREKKESFPLTVTSAQKNPTAFYLCASSPLSPAGEPEAFFGQGTRLTVV.